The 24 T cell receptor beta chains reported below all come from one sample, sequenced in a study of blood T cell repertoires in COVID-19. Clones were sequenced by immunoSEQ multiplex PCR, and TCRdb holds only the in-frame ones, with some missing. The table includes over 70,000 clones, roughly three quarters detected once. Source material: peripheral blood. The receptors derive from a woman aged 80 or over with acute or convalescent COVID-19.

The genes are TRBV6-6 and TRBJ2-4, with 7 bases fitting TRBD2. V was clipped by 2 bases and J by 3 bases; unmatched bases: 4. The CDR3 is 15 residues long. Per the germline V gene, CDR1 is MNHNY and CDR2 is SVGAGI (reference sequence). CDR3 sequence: CASSYGGGDKNIQYF. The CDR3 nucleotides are TGTGCCAGCAGTTACGGTGGGGGGGACAAAAACATTCAGTACTTC.

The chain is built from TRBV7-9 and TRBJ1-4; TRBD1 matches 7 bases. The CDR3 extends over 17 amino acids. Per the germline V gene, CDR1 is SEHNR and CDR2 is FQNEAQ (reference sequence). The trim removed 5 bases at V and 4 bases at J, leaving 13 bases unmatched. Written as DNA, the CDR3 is TGTGCCAGCAGCCCCGACTACAGGGGACTGGGTAATGAAAAACTGTTTTTT. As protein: CASSPDYRGLGNEKLFF.

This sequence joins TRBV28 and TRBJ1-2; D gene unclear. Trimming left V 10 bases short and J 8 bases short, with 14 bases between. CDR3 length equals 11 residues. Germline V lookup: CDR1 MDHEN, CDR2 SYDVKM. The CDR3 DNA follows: TGTGCCACCAATGGGCTGGAAGGCTACACCTTC. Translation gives CATNGLEGYTF.

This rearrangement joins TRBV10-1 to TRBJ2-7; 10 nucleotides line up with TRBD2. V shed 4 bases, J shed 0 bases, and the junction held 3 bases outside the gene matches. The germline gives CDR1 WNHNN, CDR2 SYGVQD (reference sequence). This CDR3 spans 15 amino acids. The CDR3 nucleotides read TGCGCCAGCAGTGGAACTAGCGGGGTCTCCTACGAGCAGTACTTC. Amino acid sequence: CASSGTSGVSYEQYF.

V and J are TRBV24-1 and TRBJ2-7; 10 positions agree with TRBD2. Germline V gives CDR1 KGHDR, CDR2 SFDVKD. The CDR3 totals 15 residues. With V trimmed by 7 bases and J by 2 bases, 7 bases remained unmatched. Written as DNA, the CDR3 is TGTGCCACCAGCTTATCTAGCGGGAGTCCCTACGAGCAGTACTTC. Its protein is CATSLSSGSPYEQYF.

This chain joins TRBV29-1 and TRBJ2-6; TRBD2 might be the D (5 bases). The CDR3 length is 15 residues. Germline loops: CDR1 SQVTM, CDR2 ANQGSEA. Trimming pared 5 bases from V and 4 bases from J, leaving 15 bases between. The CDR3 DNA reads TGCAGCGTTTATTTGAGCGGAGACGGGGCCAACGTCCTGACTTTC. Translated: CSVYLSGDGANVLTF.

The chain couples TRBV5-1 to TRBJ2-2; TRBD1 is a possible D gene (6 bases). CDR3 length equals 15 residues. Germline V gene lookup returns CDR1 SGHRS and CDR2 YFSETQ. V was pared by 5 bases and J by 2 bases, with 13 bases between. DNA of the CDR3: TGCGCCAGCAGTCAGGGGCGCGGAAACACCGGGGAGCTGTTTTTT. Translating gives CASSQGRGNTGELFF.

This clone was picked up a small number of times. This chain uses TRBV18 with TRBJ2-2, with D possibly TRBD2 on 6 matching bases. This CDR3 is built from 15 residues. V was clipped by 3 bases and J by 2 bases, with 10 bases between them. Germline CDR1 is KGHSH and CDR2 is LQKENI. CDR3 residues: CASSPISGNTGELFF. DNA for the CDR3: TGTGCCAGCTCACCTATTAGCGGCAACACCGGGGAGCTGTTTTTT.

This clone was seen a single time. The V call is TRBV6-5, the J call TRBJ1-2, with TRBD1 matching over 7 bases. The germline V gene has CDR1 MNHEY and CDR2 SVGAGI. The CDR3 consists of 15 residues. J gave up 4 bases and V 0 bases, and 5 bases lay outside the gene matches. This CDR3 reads CASSYSQGVGYGYTF. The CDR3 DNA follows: TGTGCCAGCAGTTACTCCCAGGGGGTCGGCTATGGCTACACCTTC.

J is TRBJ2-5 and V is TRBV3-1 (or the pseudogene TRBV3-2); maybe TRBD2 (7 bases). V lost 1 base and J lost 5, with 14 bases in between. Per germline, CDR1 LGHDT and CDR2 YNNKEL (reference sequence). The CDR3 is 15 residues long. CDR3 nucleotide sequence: TGTGCCAGCAGCCAAGTACGGGGGGCCGGTGAGACCCAGTACTTC. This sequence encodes CASSQVRGAGETQYF.

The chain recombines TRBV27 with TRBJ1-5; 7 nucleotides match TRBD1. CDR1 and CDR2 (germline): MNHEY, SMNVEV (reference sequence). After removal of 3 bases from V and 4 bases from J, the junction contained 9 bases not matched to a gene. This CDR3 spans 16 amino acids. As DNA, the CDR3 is TGTGCCAGCAGTTTTCTCGGACAGGCGGCAAATCAGCCCCAGCATTTT. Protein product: CASSFLGQAANQPQHF.

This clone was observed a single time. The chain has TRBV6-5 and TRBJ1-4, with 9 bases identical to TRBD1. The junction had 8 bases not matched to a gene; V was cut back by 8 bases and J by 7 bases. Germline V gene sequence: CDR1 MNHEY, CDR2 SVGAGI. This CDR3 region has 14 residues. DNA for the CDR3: TGTGCCAGCGACCTACAGGGGGCGGGTGAAAAACTGTTTTTT. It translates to CASDLQGAGEKLFF.

CDR3 coding DNA: TGTGCCAGCAGCCTGGGACGGGGGGGTCGCGGGACTGAAGCTTTCTTT. Protein sequence: CASSLGRGGRGTEAFF. The gene calls are TRBV5-8 and TRBJ1-1; TRBD1 is a possible D gene (5 bases). Trimming removed 4 bases from V and 5 bases from J, with 21 bases in between. The CDR3 covers 16 residues. Germline V gene lookup returns CDR1 SGHTS and CDR2 YDEGEE.

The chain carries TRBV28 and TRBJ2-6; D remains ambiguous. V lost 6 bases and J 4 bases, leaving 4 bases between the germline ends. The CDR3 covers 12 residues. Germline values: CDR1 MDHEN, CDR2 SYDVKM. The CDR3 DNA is TGTGCCAGCAGATCGGGGGCCAACGTCCTGACTTTC. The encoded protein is CASRSGANVLTF.

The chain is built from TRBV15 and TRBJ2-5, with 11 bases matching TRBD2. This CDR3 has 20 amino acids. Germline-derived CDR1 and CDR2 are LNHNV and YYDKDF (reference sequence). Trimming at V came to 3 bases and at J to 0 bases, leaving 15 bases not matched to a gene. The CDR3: CATSRVGRILAGVYQETQYF. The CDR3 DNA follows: TGTGCCACCAGCAGGGTAGGACGCATACTAGCGGGGGTTTACCAAGAGACCCAGTACTTC.

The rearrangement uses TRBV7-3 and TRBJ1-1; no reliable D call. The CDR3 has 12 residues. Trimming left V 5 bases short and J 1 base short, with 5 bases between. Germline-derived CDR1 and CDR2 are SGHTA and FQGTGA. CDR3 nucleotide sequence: TGTGCCAGCAGCACACAGAACACTGAAGCTTTCTTT. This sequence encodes CASSTQNTEAFF.

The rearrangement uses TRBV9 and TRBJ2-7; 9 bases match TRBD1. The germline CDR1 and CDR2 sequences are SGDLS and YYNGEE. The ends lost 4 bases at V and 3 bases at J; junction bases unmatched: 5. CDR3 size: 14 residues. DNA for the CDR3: TGTGCCAGCAGCCCCGGGACAGGGAACTACGAGCAGTACTTC. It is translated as CASSPGTGNYEQYF.

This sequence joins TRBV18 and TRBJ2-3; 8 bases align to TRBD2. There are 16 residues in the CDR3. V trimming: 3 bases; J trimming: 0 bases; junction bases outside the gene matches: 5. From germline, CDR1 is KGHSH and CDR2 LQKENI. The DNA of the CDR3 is TGTGCCAGCTCACCGACGGGGGGGACTAGCACAGATACGCAGTATTTT. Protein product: CASSPTGGTSTDTQYF.

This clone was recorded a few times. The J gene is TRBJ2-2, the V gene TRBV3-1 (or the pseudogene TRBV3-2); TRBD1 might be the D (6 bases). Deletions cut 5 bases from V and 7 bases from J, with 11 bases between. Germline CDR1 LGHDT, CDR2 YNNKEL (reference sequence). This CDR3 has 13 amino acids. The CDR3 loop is CASSFTGFGELFF. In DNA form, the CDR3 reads TGTGCCAGCAGCTTCACAGGGTTCGGGGAGCTGTTTTTT.

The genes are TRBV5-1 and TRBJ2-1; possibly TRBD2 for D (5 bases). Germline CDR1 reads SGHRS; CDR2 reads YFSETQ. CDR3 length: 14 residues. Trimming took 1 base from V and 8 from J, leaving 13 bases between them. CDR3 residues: CASSLLPSNDEQFF. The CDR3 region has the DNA TGCGCCAGCAGCTTGTTGCCTAGCAACGATGAGCAGTTCTTC.

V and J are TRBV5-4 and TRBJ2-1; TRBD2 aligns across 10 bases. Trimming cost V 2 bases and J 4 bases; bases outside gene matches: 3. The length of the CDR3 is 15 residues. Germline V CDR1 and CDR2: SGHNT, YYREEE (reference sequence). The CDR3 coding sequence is TGTGCCAGCAGCTTCCTGACTAGCGGGTACAATGAGCAGTTCTTC. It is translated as CASSFLTSGYNEQFF.

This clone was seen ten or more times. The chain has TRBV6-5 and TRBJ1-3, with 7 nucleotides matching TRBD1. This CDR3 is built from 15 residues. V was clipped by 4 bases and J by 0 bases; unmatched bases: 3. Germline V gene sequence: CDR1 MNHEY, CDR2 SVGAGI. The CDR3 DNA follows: TGTGCCAGCAGTTTACAGGGGCCCTCTGGAAACACCATATATTTT. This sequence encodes CASSLQGPSGNTIYF.

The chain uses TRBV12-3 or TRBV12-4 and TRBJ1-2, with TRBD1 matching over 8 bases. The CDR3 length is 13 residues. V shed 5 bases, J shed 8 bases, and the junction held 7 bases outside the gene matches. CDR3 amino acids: CASSRQGSIGYTF. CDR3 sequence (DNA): TGTGCCAGCAGTCGACAGGGGTCTATCGGCTACACCTTC.

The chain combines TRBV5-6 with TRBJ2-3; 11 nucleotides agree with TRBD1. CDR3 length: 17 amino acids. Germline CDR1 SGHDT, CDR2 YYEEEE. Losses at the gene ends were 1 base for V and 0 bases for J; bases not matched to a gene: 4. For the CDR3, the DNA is TGTGCCAGCAGCTTGCGGACAGGGGGCATTAGCACAGATACGCAGTATTTT. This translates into CASSLRTGGISTDTQYF.